One sample yielded the 5 T cell receptor beta chains listed below, sequenced in a study of cytotoxic CD8 clonotypes in ibrutinib-treated CLL. Assay: immunoSEQ multiplex PCR; the TCRdb copy retains only in-frame clones and omits some. The sample comprises some 130,000 clones, 80% to 85% of which are singletons, and 3% to 4% rests with the top ten. Sequencing was performed on PBMCs, taken after 24 months of ibrutinib treatment. These receptors were taken from a human donor with chronic lymphocytic leukemia.

V gene TRBV27 combines with J gene TRBJ2-3; D remains ambiguous. Between the trimmed V and J ends, which lost 2 bases and 0 bases, there was a span of 9 bases. Germline V lookup: CDR1 MNHEY, CDR2 SMNVEV (reference sequence). The CDR3 contains 15 residues. CDR3: CASSLATPSTDTQYF. CDR3 DNA: TGTGCCAGCAGTTTAGCCACCCCCAGCACAGATACGCAGTATTTT.

This clone was counted ten times or more. This rearrangement joins TRBV30 to TRBJ1-6; a weak D match, TRBD1 (5 bases). V lost 4 bases and J lost 5, with 12 bases in between. This CDR3 region has 14 residues. CDR1 GTSNPN and CDR2 SVGIG come from the germline V gene (reference sequence). For the CDR3, the DNA is TGTGCCTGGATATGGAAAGGGGATAATTCACCCCTCCACTTT. Encoded protein: CAWIWKGDNSPLHF.

This chain links TRBV5-4 with TRBJ2-7; a weak D match, TRBD1 (6 bases). Germline V gene lookup returns CDR1 SGHNT and CDR2 YYREEE (reference sequence). The CDR3 totals 13 residues. The V end was cut by 3 bases, the J end by 3 bases, with 10 bases between. CDR3 residues: CASSWADSYEQYF. In DNA form, the CDR3 reads TGTGCCAGCAGCTGGGCGGACAGCTACGAGCAGTACTTC.

V gene TRBV5-4 combines with J gene TRBJ2-3; the D gene is possibly TRBD1 (5 bases). Trimming shortened V by 0 bases and J by 2 bases, and 7 bases separated the two germline ends. The CDR3 spans 14 residues. Germline V gene sequence: CDR1 SGHNT, CDR2 YYREEE (reference sequence). The CDR3 loop reads CASSLGQNTDTQYF. CDR3 in DNA: TGTGCCAGCAGCTTGGGACAGAACACAGATACGCAGTATTTT.

The gene calls are TRBV2 and TRBJ2-1; TRBD1 is a possible D gene (6 bases). Between the trimmed V and J ends, which lost 2 bases and 10 bases, there was a span of 27 bases. Germline lookup yields CDR1 SNHLY and CDR2 FYNNEI. The CDR3 loop spans 18 amino acids. The CDR3 region is CASSESGTQPRVTIEQFF. CDR3 sequence (DNA): TGTGCCAGCAGTGAAAGTGGGACACAGCCGAGGGTGACAATCGAGCAGTTCTTC. Combining the CDR3 with reference TRBV2 and TRBJ2-1 gives the whole variable domain EPEVTQTPSHQVTQMGQEVILRCVPISNHLYFYWYRQILGQKVEFLVSFYNNEISEKSEIFDDQFSVERPDGSNFTLKIRSTKLEDSAMYFCASSESGTQPRVTIEQFFGPGTRLTVL.